This entry concerns a single T cell receptor beta chain. Its antigen is not identified. The record originates from a study of brain metastases from non-small cell lung cancer. Study-level points and caveats: Fewer infiltrating T cells were found in brain metastases than primaries. Compared with their matched primary tumors, about 62% of brain metastases showed expanded T-cell clones. Paired brain metastases and primary tumors largely shared TCR repertoires.

The protocol was immunoSEQ multiplex PCR, while the TCRdb copy is restricted to in-frame clones and leaves out a portion. There are some 5,000 clones in the sample; about 82% occur only once, and approximately 5.8% lies in the top ten. The TCR sequence derives from a donor at least 40 years old with non-small cell lung cancer. The sequenced sample was primary lung tumor tissue.

CDR3 nucleotide sequence: TGTGCCAGCAGCCGGGGACCGTTCCCTTCTGGAGCTTTCTTT. It codes for CASSRGPFPSGAFF. The rearrangement links TRBV5-8 to TRBJ1-1, with a tentative D call TRBD1 (5 bases). The germline V and J ends were trimmed by 4 bases and 10 bases, with 20 bases remaining between them. Germline V lookup: CDR1 SGHTS, CDR2 YDEGEE. This CDR3 has 14 amino acids.